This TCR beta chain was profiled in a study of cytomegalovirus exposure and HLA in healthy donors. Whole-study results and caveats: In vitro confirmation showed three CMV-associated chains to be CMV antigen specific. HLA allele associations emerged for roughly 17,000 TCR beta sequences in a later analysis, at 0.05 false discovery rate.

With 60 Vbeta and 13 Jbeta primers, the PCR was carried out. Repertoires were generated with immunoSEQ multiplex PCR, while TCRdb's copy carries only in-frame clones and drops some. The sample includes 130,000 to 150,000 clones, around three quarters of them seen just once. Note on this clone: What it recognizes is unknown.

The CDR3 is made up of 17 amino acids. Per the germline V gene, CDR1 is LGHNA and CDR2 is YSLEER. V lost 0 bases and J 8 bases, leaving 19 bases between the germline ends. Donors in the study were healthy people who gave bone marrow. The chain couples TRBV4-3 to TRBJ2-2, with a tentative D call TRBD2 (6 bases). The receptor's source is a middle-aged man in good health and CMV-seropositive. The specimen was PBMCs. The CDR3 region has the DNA TGCGCCAGCAGCCAAGATGGGGAGGCGAGGGGACCTGGGGAGCTGTTTTTT. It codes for CASSQDGEARGPGELFF.